Listed below are T cell receptor beta chains from one sample, sequenced in a study of T cells in Graves' hyperthyroidism and ophthalmopathy. From the multiplex PCR reads, TCRdb called clonotypes with MiXCR, one entry per CDR3 protein. The sample carries about 520,000 distinct CDR3 sequences, roughly 24% recorded once. Sequenced sample: blood. Source of these receptors: a woman aged 25 to 39 with Graves' ophthalmopathy. Both conserved end residues are part of each CDR3. The order of the fields is J gene, clone size, V gene, D gene, CDR3 DNA, CDR3 protein. A D gene is named only where the DNA matches it firmly. Size is stated for part of the rows, as once, few or many counts, or as a class when the clone is expanded.

TRBJ1-2 few TRBV29-1 TRBD1 TGCAGCGTTGTTTTCAGGGACAGGGCTAACTATGGCTACACCTTC CSVVFRDRANYGYTF
TRBJ2-5 many TRBV5-1 NA TGCGCCAGCAGCTTGGAAGGGGGGGCACAAGAGACCCAGTACTTC CASSLEGGAQETQYF
TRBJ2-2 many TRBV7-9 NA TGTGCCAGCAGCGTATTAGCGACCGGGGAGCTGTTTTTT CASSVLATGELFF
TRBJ1-6 few TRBV11-2 NA TGTGCCAGCAGCCCGGGAGCACAGGAAGCGTCCTATAATTCACCCCTCCACTTT CASSPGAQEASYNSPLHF
TRBJ2-5 NA TRBV29-1 TRBD1 TGCAGCGTTACAGGGGGCGAGACCCAGTACTTC CSVTGGETQYF
TRBJ1-2 many TRBV12-3/TRBV12-4 NA TGTGCCAGCAGGATGATTGGGAGCAGGGCTAATGGCCACACCTTC CASRMIGSRANGHTF
TRBJ2-5 many TRBV6-1 NA TGTGCCAGCAGAGAGAGGGGAGAGACCCAGTACTTC CASRERGETQYF
TRBJ1-2 NA TRBV4-3 TRBD1 TGCGCCAGCAGCCAAGACCGACAGGGGAACTATGGCTACACCTTC CASSQDRQGNYGYTF
TRBJ1-2 NA TRBV15 NA TGTGCCACCAGCAGGGAGTTTGCCTATCGCTACACCTTC CATSREFAYRYTF
TRBJ2-7 many TRBV28 NA TGTGCCAGCAGTTCGATGGGCCCCTACGAGCAGTACTTC CASSSMGPYEQYF
TRBJ2-7 few TRBV15 TRBD1 TGTGCCACCAGCCGGGACAGGGTAGTCGAGCAGTACTTC CATSRDRVVEQYF
TRBJ1-5 few TRBV7-6 NA TGTGCCAGCAGCTTAGTGGACCGTCAGCCCCAGCATTTT CASSLVDRQPQHF
TRBJ2-6 many TRBV5-1 NA TGCGCCAGCAGCTTGATGGGGGAAGGGGCCAACGTCCTGACTTTC CASSLMGEGANVLTF
TRBJ1-6 NA TRBV6-2/TRBV6-3 TRBD1 TGTGCCAGCAGTTATTCCCAGGACAGGGCTTTGTGGAATTCACCCCTCCACTTT CASSYSQDRALWNSPLHF
TRBJ1-1 many TRBV9 TRBD1 TGTGCCAGCTCGGTTGGGGACAGGAACACTGAAGCTTTCTTT CASSVGDRNTEAFF
TRBJ2-2 NA TRBV29-1 NA TGCAGCGTTAGTAGAGACACCCTCGCCGGGGAGCTGTTTTTT CSVSRDTLAGELFF
TRBJ1-5 once TRBV12-3/TRBV12-4 NA TGTGCCAGCAGCCGGAGGGACTTCAATCAGCACCAGCAGTTT CASSRRDFNQHQQF
TRBJ1-1 many TRBV6-5 NA TGTGCCAGCATACCCTCGGACAGCGGGAACACTGAAGCTTTCTTT CASIPSDSGNTEAFF
TRBJ1-5 many TRBV29-1 TRBD1 TGCAGCGTGGGGACAGGAGCTAGCAATCAGCCCCAGCATTTT CSVGTGASNQPQHF
TRBJ2-2 NA TRBV6-5 TRBD1 TGTGCCAGCAGTTACTCGCCCCGGGACAGGGACTCCGGGGAGCTGTTTTTT CASSYSPRDRDSGELFF
TRBJ2-5 NA TRBV12-3/TRBV12-4 TRBD2 TGTGCCAGCAGTTTGGGGCCCTCGGGAGGGGAGACCCAGTACTTC CASSLGPSGGETQYF
TRBJ2-5 NA TRBV27 NA TGTGCCAGCAGTCTGCTGGGACTCAAGACCCAGTACTTC CASSLLGLKTQYF
TRBJ2-7 NA TRBV6-2/TRBV6-3 NA TGTGCCAGCAGCCGAATGGGTTACGAGCAGTACTTC CASSRMGYEQYF
TRBJ2-1 NA TRBV29-1 NA TGCAGCGGGGTCTACAATGAGCAGTTCTTC CSGVYNEQFF